There are a few counts of the clone carrying this T cell receptor beta chain. The antigen remains unidentified. Participants had chemo-refractory metastatic non-small-cell lung cancer and were treated with focal radiation plus ipilimumab CTLA-4 blockade. Generated by immunoSEQ multiplex PCR, the TCRdb table keeps only in-frame clones and is missing some. This table holds about 48,000 clones, 86% found once. The entry originates in a study of radiotherapy plus CTLA-4 blockade in lung cancer. Overall study results and limits: In blood, after radiotherapy plus ipilimumab, tumor-derived TCR clones expanded.

The germline V gene has CDR1 SGHVS and CDR2 FNYEAQ. Losses at the gene ends were 5 bases for V and 8 bases for J; bases not matched to a gene: 10. The CDR3 sequence is 16 residues long. The chain couples TRBV7-6 to TRBJ2-2, with 11 bases fitting TRBD2. The material was peripheral blood, obtained from a patient treated with radiotherapy plus ipilimumab. This TCR was sampled from a human donor with non-small cell lung cancer that progressed on radiotherapy plus ipilimumab. Some clones in this sample may be carry-over from other donors' samples. CDR3 sequence: CASSPTSGSHRGELFF. CDR3 sequence (DNA): TGTGCCAGCAGCCCCACTAGCGGGAGCCATAGGGGGGAGCTGTTTTTT.